The 6 T cell receptor beta chains below all came from one sample that was sequenced in a study of blood T cell repertoires in COVID-19. Data came from immunoSEQ multiplex PCR; TCRdb stores just in-frame clones and leaves some out. The sample comprises roughly 100,000 clones, 89% of which are singletons, and roughly 5.2% rests with the top ten. Sequencing was performed on peripheral blood. Receptors were obtained from a woman older than 75 with active COVID-19.

The chain uses TRBV10-3 and TRBJ2-2, with D perhaps TRBD2 (5 bases). V was trimmed by 6 bases and J by 5 bases, leaving 13 bases between them. The germline CDR1 and CDR2 sequences are ENHRY and SYGVKD. The CDR3 consists of 14 residues. CDR3 DNA: TGTGCCATCAGGGACTCTATAGGTACCGGGGAGCTGTTTTTT. This gives the protein CAIRDSIGTGELFF.

The V call is TRBV28, the J call TRBJ2-1; TRBD2 aligns across 16 bases. The CDR3 has 19 amino acids. V lost 6 bases, J lost 4 bases, and 12 bases stayed unmatched. Germline V lookup: CDR1 MDHEN, CDR2 SYDVKM. The CDR3 nucleotides are TGTGCCAGCAGCTTTCCCCCCGGGACTAGCGGGAGGGATTACAATGAGCAGTTCTTC. Translation: CASSFPPGTSGRDYNEQFF. The full variable domain, with the rest looked up from reference TRBV28 and TRBJ2-1, is DVKVTQSSRYLVKRTGEKVFLECVQDMDHENMFWYRQDPGLGLRLIYFSYDVKMKEKGDIPEGYSVSREKKERFSLILESASTNQTSMYLCASSFPPGTSGRDYNEQFFGPGTRLTVL.

The chain couples TRBV9 to TRBJ2-3; 9 bases fit TRBD1. Germline CDR1 reads SGDLS; CDR2 reads YYNGEE. The trim removed 5 bases at V and 6 bases at J, leaving 13 bases unmatched. This CDR3 comprises 16 residues. CDR3 bases: TGTGCCAGCAGGGGAGAGGGACAGGGTGTTAGGGATACGCAGTATTTT. The encoded protein is CASRGEGQGVRDTQYF.

The V call is TRBV19, the J call TRBJ1-2, with D uncertain. The CDR3 consists of 16 residues. Germline CDR1 is LNHDA and CDR2 is SQIVND (reference sequence). Trimming cost V 1 base and J 0 bases, with 12 bases left between them. CDR3 DNA: TGTGCCAGTAGTATAGCCCGGAGCTATGCTAACTATGGCTACACCTTC. Amino acid sequence: CASSIARSYANYGYTF.

The chain couples TRBV5-1 to TRBJ1-1; 7 bases match TRBD1. V shed 3 bases and J 0 bases; nucleotides not matched to a gene: 8. Germline V gene lookup returns CDR1 SGHRS and CDR2 YFSETQ. The CDR3 consists of 16 residues. CDR3 DNA sequence: TGCGCCAGCAGCTCCACGACAGGGCCCATGAACACTGAAGCTTTCTTT. Protein: CASSSTTGPMNTEAFF.

V gene TRBV5-5 combines with J gene TRBJ2-7, with a tentative D call TRBD2 (5 bases). CDR3 length equals 13 residues. Germline V gene data show CDR1 as SGHKS and CDR2 as YYEKEE (reference sequence). The V end lost 5 bases, the J end lost 3 bases, and 12 bases lay between the germline ends. In DNA form, the CDR3 reads TGTGCCAGCAGGCCCGGGAACTACTACGAGCAGTACTTC. Protein product: CASRPGNYYEQYF.